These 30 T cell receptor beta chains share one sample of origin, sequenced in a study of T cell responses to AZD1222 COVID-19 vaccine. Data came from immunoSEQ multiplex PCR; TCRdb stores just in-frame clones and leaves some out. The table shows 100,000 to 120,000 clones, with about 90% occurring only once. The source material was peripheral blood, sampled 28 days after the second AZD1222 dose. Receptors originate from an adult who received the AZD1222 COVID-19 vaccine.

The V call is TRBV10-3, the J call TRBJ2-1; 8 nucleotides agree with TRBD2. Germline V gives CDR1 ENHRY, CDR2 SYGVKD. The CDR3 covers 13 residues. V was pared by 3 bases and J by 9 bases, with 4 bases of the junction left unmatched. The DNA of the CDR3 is TGTGCCATCAGTGACGGGGGGGCGGGTGAGCAGTTCTTC. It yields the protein CAISDGGAGEQFF.

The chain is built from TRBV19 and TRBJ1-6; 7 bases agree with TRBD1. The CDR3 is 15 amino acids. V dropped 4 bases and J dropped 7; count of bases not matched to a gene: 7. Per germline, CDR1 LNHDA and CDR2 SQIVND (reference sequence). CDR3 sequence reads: CASSTMGQYNSPLHF. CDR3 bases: TGTGCCAGTAGTACCATGGGACAGTACAATTCACCCCTCCACTTT.

CDR3 in amino acids: CASSGAGDKWNSPLHF. The CDR3 DNA reads TGTGCCAGCAGTGGGGCAGGGGATAAATGGAATTCACCCCTCCACTTT. The chain has TRBV2 and TRBJ1-6, with D maybe TRBD1 (6 bases). The ends were cut back, 4 bases at V and 7 bases at J, with 17 bases in the middle. CDR1 and CDR2 from the germline V gene are SNHLY and FYNNEI. The CDR3 spans 16 residues.

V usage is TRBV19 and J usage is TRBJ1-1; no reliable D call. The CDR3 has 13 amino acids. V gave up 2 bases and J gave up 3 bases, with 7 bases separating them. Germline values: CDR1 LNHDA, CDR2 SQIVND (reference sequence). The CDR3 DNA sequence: TGTGCCAGTAGTATATGGGGTGACACTGAAGCTTTCTTT. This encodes CASSIWGDTEAFF.

CDR3 DNA: TGCGCCAGCAGCATCGGGGCCACCCTGCCCCGTGAGACCCAGTACTTC. Amino acids: CASSIGATLPRETQYF. The genes are TRBV5-1 and TRBJ2-5; D could derive from TRBD1 or TRBD2 (5 bases each). The CDR3 is 16 amino acids. Germline V gene data show CDR1 as SGHRS and CDR2 as YFSETQ. Trimming removed 4 bases at V and 5 bases at J, with 21 bases between.

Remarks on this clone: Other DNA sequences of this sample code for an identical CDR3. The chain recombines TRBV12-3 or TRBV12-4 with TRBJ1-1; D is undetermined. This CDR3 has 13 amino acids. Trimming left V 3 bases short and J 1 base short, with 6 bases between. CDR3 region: CASSFEGNTEAFF. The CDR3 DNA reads TGTGCCAGCAGTTTTGAAGGGAACACTGAAGCTTTCTTT.

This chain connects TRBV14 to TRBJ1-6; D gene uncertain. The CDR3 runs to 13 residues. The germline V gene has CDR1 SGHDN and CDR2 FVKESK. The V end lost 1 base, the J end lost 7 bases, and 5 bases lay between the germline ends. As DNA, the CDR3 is TGTGCCAGCAGCCAAGTCTGGAATTCACCCCTCCACTTT. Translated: CASSQVWNSPLHF. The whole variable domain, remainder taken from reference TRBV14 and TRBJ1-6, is EAGVTQFPSHSVIEKGQTVTLRCDPISGHDNLYWYRRVMGKEIKFLLHFVKESKQDESGMPNNRFLAERTGGTYSTLKVQPAELEDSGVYFCASSQVWNSPLHFGNGTRLTVT.

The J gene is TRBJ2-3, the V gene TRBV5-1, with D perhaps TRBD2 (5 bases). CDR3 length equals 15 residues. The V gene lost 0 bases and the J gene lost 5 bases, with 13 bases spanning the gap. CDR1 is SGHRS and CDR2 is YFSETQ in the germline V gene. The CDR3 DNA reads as TGCGCCAGCAGCTTGGGAGGGAGTACCAGAGATACGCAGTATTTT. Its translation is CASSLGGSTRDTQYF.

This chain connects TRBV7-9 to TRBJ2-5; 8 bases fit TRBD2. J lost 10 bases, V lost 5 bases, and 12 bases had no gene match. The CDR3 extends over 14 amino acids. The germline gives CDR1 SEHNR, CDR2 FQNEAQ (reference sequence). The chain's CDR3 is CASSPLISTSGQYF. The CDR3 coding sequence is TGTGCCAGCAGCCCGCTGATAAGCACTAGCGGCCAGTACTTC. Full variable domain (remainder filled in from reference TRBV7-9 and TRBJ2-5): DTGVSQNPRHKITKRGQNVTFRCDPISEHNRLYWYRQTLGQGPEFLTYFQNEAQLEKSRLLSDRFSAERPKGSFSTLEIQRTEQGDSAMYLCASSPLISTSGQYFGPGTRLLVL.

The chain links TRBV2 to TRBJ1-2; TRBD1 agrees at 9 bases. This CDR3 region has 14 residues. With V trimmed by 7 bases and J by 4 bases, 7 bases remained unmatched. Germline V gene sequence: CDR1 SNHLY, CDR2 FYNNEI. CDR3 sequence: CASNGQGSVYGYTF. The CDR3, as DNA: TGTGCCAGCAACGGACAGGGGAGTGTCTATGGCTACACCTTC.

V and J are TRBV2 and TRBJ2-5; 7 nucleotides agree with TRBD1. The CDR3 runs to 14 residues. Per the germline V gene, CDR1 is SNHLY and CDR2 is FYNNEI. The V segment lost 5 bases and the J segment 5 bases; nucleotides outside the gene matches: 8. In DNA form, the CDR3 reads TGTGCCAGCAGTCCGACAGGGAATGTCGAGACCCAGTACTTC. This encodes CASSPTGNVETQYF.

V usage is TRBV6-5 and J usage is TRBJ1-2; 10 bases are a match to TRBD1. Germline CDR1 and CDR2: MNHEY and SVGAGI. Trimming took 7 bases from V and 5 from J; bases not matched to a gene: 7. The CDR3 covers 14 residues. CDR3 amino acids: CASISTGGAYGYTF. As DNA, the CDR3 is TGTGCCAGCATTTCGACAGGGGGCGCATATGGCTACACCTTC.

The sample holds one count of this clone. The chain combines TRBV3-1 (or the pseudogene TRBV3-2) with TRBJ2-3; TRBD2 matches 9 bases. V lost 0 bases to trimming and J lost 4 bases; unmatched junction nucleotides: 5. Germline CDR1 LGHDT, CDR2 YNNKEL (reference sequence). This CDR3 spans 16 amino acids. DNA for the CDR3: TGTGCCAGCAGCCAAGAGCCTAGCGGGAACGCAGATACGCAGTATTTT. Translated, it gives CASSQEPSGNADTQYF.

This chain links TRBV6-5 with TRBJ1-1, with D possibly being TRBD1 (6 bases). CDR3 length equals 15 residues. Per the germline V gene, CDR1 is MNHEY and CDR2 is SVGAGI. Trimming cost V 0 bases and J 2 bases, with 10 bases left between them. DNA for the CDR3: TGTGCCAGCAGTTACTCGGACAGCTCAAACACTGAAGCTTTCTTT. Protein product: CASSYSDSSNTEAFF.

CDR3 DNA: TGTGCCAGCAGCTTAAGGCTAGCGCAAACCTCGAACACCGGGGAGCTGTTTTTT. It codes for CASSLRLAQTSNTGELFF. The chain combines TRBV7-6 with TRBJ2-2, with D possibly being TRBD2 (6 bases). Per germline, CDR1 SGHVS and CDR2 FNYEAQ. The V gene lost 2 bases and the J gene lost 0 bases, with 16 bases spanning the gap. The CDR3 extends over 18 amino acids.

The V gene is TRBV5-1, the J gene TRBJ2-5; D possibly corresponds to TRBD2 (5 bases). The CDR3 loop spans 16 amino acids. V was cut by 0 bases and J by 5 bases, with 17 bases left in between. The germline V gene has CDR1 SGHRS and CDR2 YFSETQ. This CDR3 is CASSLAVGVVSETQYF. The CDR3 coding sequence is TGCGCCAGCAGCTTGGCCGTGGGAGTGGTGTCGGAGACCCAGTACTTC.

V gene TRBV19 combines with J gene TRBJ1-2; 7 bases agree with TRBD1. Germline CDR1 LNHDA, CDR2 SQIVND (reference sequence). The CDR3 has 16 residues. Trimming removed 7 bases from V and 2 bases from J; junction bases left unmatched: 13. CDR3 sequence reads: CASTPGGQLGNYGYTF. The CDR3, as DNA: TGTGCCAGTACCCCTGGGGGACAGTTGGGGAACTATGGCTACACCTTC.

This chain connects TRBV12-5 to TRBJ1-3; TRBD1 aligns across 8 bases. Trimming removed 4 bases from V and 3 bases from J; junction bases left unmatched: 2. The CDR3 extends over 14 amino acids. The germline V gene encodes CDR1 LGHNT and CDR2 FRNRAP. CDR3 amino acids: CASGYGQGGNTIYF. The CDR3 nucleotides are TGTGCTAGTGGTTACGGACAGGGTGGAAACACCATATATTTT.

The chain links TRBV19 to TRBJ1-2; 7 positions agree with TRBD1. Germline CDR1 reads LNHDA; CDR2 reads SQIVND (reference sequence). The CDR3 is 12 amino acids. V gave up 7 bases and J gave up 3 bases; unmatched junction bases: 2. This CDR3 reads CASNRGDYGYTF. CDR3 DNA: TGTGCCAGTAACAGGGGTGACTATGGCTACACCTTC.

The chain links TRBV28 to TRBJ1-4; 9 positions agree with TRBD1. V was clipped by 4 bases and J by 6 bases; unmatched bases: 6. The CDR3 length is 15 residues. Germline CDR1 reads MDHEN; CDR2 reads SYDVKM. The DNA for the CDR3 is TGTGCCAGCAGTTCACCGGGACAGGGAGATGAAAAACTGTTTTTT. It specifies CASSSPGQGDEKLFF.

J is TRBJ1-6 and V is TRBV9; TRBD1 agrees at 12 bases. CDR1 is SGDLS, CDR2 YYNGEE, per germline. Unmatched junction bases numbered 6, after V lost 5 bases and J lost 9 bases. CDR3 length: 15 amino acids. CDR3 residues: CASSEGQGARSPLHF. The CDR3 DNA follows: TGTGCCAGCAGTGAGGGACAGGGGGCGCGTTCACCCCTCCACTTT. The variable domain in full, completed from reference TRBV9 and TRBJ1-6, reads DSGVTQTPKHLITATGQRVTLRCSPRSGDLSVYWYQQSLDQGLQFLIQYYNGEERAKGNILERFSAQQFPDLHSELNLSSLELGDSALYFCASSEGQGARSPLHFGNGTRLTVT.

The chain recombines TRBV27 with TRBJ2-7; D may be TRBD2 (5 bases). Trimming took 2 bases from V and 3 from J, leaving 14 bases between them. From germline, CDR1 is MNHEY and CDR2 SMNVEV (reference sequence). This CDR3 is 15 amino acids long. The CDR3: CASSLNPRTGYEQYF. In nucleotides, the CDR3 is TGTGCCAGCAGTTTAAATCCTCGGACTGGCTACGAGCAGTACTTC.

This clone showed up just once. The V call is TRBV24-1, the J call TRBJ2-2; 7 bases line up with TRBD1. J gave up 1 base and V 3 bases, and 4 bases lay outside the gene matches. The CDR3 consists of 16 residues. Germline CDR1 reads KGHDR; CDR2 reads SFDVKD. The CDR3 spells CATSDGTAWNTGELFF. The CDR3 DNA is TGTGCCACCAGTGATGGGACAGCGTGGAACACCGGGGAGCTGTTTTTT.

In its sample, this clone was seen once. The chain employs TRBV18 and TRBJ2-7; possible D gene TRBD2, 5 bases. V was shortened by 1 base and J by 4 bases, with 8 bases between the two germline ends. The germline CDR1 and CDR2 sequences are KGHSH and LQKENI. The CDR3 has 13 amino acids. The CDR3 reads CASSPQGEYEQYF. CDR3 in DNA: TGTGCCAGCTCACCACAGGGAGAATACGAGCAGTACTTC.

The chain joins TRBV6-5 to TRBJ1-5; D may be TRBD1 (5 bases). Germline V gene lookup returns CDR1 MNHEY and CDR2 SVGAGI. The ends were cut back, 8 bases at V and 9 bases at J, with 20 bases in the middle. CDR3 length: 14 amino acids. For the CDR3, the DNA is TGTGCCAGCCGATCGGCGCGGGGCCAGTGGCCCCAGCATTTT. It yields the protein CASRSARGQWPQHF.

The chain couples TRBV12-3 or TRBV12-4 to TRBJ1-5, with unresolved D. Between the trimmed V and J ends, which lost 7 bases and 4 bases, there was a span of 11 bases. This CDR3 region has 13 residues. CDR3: CASKEGRNQPQHF. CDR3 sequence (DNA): TGTGCCAGCAAGGAAGGGCGAAATCAGCCCCAGCATTTT.

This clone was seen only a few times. Here the CDR3 reads CASGSSGSGGYTF. For the CDR3, the DNA is TGTGCTAGTGGTTCTTCCGGATCGGGGGGCTACACCTTC. V gene TRBV12-5 combines with J gene TRBJ1-2; D gene unclear. The CDR3 runs 13 residues. Germline V gene sequence: CDR1 LGHNT, CDR2 FRNRAP. Trimming cost V 4 bases and J 8 bases, with 14 bases left between them.

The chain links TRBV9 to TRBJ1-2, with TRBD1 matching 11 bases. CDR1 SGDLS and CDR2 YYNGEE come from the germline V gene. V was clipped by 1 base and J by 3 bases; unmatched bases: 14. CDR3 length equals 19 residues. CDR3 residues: CASSVRAPGTGGWDYGYTF. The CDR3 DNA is TGTGCCAGCAGCGTACGGGCACCCGGGACAGGGGGATGGGACTATGGCTACACCTTC.

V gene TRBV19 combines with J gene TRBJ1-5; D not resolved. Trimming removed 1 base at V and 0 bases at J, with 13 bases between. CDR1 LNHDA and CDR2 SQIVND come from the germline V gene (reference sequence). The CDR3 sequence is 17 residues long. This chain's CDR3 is CASSIGALEYSNQPQHF. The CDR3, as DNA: TGTGCCAGTAGTATAGGGGCTTTAGAATATAGCAATCAGCCCCAGCATTTT.

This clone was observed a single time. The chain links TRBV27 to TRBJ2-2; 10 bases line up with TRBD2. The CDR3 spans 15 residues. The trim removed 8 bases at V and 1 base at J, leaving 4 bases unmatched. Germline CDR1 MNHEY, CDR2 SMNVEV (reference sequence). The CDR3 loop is CASLRLAGNTGELFF. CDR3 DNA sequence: TGTGCCAGCCTCCGACTAGCGGGGAACACCGGGGAGCTGTTTTTT.